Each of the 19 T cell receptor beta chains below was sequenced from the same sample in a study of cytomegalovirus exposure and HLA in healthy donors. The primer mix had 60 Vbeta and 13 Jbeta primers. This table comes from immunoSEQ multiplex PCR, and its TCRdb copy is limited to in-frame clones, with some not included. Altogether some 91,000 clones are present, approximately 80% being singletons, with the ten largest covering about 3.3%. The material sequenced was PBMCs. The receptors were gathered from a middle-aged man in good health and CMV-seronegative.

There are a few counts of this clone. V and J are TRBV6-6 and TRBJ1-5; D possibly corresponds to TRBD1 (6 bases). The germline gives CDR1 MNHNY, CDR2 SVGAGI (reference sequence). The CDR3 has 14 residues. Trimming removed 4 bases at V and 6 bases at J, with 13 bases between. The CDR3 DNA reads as TGTGCCAGCAGTTCTGGGGGCGGGAGTCAGCCCCAGCATTTT. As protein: CASSSGGGSQPQHF.

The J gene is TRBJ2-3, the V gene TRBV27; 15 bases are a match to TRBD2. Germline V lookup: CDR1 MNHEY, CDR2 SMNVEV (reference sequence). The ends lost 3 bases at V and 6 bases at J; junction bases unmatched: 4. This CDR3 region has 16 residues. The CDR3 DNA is TGTGCCAGCAGTTTGCGGACTAGCGGGAGGGGGGATACGCAGTATTTT. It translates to CASSLRTSGRGDTQYF.

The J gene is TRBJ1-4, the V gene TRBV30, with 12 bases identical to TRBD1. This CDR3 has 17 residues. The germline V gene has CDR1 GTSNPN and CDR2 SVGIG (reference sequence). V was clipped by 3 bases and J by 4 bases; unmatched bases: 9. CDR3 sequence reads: CAWSPPGTGGHNEKLFF. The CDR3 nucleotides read TGTGCCTGGAGCCCACCCGGGACAGGGGGCCATAATGAAAAACTGTTTTTT.

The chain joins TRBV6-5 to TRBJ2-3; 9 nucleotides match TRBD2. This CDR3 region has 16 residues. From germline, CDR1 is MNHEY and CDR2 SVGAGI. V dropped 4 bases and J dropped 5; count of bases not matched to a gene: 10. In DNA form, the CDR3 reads TGTGCCAGCAGTTCTGGGCTAGCGGGAAGGAAAGATACGCAGTATTTT. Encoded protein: CASSSGLAGRKDTQYF.

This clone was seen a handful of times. CDR3 DNA sequence: TGTGCCAGCAGCCAGGCTTCGTCCGTCTCTGGGGCCAACGTCCTGACTTTC. The encoded protein is CASSQASSVSGANVLTF. This chain uses TRBV27 with TRBJ2-6; D remains unclear. CDR1 is MNHEY, CDR2 SMNVEV, per germline (reference sequence). V was trimmed by 6 bases and J by 0 bases, leaving 15 bases between them. CDR3 length: 17 amino acids.

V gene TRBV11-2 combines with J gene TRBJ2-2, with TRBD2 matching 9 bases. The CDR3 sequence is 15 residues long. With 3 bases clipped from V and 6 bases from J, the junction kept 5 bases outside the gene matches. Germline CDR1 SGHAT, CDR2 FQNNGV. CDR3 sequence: CASSLAGGQSGELFF. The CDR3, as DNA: TGTGCCAGCAGCTTGGCGGGGGGGCAATCCGGGGAGCTGTTTTTT.

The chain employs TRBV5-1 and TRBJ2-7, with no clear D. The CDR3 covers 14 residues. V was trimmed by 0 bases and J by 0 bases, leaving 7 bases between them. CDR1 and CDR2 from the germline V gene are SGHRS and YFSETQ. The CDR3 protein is CASSLGQVSYEQYF. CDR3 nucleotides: TGCGCCAGCAGCTTGGGGCAGGTCTCCTACGAGCAGTACTTC.

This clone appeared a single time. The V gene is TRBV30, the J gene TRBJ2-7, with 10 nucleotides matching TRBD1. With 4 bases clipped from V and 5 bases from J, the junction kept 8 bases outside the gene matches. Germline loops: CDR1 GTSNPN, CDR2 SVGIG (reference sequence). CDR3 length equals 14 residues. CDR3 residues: CAWNPGQGLNEQYF. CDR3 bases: TGTGCCTGGAACCCGGGACAGGGGTTAAACGAGCAGTACTTC.

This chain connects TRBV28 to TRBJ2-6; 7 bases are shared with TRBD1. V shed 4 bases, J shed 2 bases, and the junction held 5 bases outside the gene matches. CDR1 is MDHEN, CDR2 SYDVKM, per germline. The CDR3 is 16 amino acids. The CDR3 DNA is TGTGCCAGCAGTTCAACAGGGGCGGCTGGGGCCAACGTCCTGACTTTC. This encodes CASSSTGAAGANVLTF.

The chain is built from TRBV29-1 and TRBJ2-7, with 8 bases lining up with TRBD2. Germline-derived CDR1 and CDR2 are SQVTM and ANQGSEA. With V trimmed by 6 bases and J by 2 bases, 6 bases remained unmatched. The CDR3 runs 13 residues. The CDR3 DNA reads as TGCAGCGTCGACGGGGGGGGGACCTACGAGCAGTACTTC. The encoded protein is CSVDGGGTYEQYF.

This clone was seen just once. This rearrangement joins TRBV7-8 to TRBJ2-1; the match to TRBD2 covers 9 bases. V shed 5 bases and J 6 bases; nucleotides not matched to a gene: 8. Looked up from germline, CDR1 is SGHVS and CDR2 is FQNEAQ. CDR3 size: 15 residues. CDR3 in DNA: TGTGCCAGCAGCCCAGCGGGGGGACTTCCCAATGAGCAGTTCTTC. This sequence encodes CASSPAGGLPNEQFF.

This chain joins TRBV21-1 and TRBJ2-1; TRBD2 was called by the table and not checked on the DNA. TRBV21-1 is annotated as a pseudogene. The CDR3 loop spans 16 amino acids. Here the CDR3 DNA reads TGTGCCAGCAGCCCTGTCAGACTAGCGACATACAATGAGCAGTTCTTC. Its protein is CASSPVRLATYNEQFF.

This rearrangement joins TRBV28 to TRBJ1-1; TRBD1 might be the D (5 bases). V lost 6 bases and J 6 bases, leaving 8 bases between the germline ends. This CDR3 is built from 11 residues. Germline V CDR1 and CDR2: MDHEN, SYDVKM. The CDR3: CASRGRPEAFF. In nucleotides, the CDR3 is TGTGCCAGCAGGGGGCGTCCTGAAGCTTTCTTT.

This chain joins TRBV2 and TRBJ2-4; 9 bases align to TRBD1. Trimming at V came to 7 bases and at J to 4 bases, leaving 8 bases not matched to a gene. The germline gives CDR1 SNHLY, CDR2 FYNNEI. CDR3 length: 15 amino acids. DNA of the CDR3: TGTGCCAGCACCCAAGGGACAGGGAGGAAAAACATTCAGTACTTC. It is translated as CASTQGTGRKNIQYF.

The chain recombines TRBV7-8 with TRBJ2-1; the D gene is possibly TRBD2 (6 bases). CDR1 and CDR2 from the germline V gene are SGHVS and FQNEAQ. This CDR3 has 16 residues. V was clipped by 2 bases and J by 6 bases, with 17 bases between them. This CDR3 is CASSLMGLPGVNEQFF. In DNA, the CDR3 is TGTGCCAGCAGCTTAATGGGACTTCCGGGAGTCAATGAGCAGTTCTTC.

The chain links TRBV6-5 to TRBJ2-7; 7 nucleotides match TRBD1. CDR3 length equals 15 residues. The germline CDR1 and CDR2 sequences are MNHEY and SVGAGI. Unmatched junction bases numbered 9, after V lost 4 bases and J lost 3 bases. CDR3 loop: CASSSPQGPGYEQYF. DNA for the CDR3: TGTGCCAGCAGTTCGCCACAGGGGCCTGGCTACGAGCAGTACTTC.

CDR3 region: CAWGQGSVGNTIYF. The DNA for the CDR3 is TGTGCCTGGGGACAGGGGTCGGTTGGAAACACCATATATTTT. The rearrangement joins TRBV30 to TRBJ1-3, with 9 bases aligning to TRBD1. The CDR3 extends over 14 amino acids. With V trimmed by 5 bases and J by 3 bases, 5 bases remained unmatched. CDR1 and CDR2 (germline): GTSNPN, SVGIG (reference sequence).

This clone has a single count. DNA of the CDR3: TGTGCCAGCAGCGTAGTGCCGGAAGAGACCCAGTACTTC. Its protein is CASSVVPEETQYF. This sequence joins TRBV9 and TRBJ2-5; D gene ambiguous. CDR1 and CDR2 (germline): SGDLS, YYNGEE. The CDR3 is 13 residues long. Trimming removed 0 bases at V and 3 bases at J, with 6 bases between.

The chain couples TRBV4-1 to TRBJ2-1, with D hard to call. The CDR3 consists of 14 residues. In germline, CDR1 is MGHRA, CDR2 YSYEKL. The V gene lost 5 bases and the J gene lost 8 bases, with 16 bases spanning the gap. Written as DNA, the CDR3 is TGCGCCAGCAGCGAGGTTCCCCCTGTCCATGAGCAGTTCTTC. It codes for CASSEVPPVHEQFF.